This TCR beta chain stems from a study of blood T cells in healthy people across ages (dated by TCRdb to the mid-2010s). As for the study more broadly: In model experiments, template switching captured roughly one uniquely barcoded TCR beta cDNA molecule for every two T cells. Age-related changes in TCR beta repertoire diversity were measured in the study by deep sequencing normalized with unique cDNA molecular identifiers. Four age groups were formed from the donors: young (average 16 years), middle-aged (approximately 40), aged (roughly 58) and long-lived (around 82). To avoid experimental bias, donors of different ages were distributed randomly across sequencing lanes. For two donors (one aged 18 to 30 and one aged 80 or older), the study analyzed two additional independent replicas of 1 million unique cDNA reads from the same blood draw. The paper as a whole reports these results and caveats: The percentage of naive T cells measured by flow cytometry correlated strongly with observed TCR beta diversity. The long-lived group showed more naive CD4+ T cells, fewer expanded clones and increased TCR diversity than the aged group, suggesting age selection. Donor CMV infection status was unknown, potentially confounding age-related changes in expanded clonotypes. Because profiling used bulk unsorted PBMCs, naive and antigen-experienced compartments could not be compared conclusively. As age increased, observed TCR beta diversity per million T cells dropped in a roughly linear way, and a significant reduction was already evident by age about 40. Estimates of total diversity from one million sequenced T cells were regarded as lower bounds and underestimates.

The CDR3 holds 17 amino acids from the cysteine to the phenylalanine. Of the read, only the CDR3 DNA is kept; its 51 bases are in frame from base 1. There are a few counts of this clonotype. It has no known antigen specificity. No qualities accompany the bases; no much larger clone lies one base away. To prepare the library, 5' RACE was applied. Sequenced using an Illumina HiSeq 2500. A second roughly 7 to 12 cycle PCR used a sample-barcoded 5' primer and a J-beta primer mix. A unique molecular identifier was introduced onto each TCR beta cDNA molecule by a template-switch 5' adaptor carrying 12 random nucleotides. At least 2.5 million CDR3-containing paired-end reads were obtained from each sample. All of the RNA was converted into first-strand cDNA using the Mint cDNA synthesis kit, with a TRBC-specific oligonucleotide serving as the primer. All cDNA was treated with uracil-DNA glycosylase and then went through a first 18-cycle PCR with the universal primers M1SS and BC2_uni_R. In the paper's pipeline: For normalization, 1 million high-quality reads, each with a distinct molecular identifier, were randomly selected from each sample. Instead of being binned into consensus sequences, reads with shared molecular identifiers were discarded. MiTCR, run with a Q25 quality threshold and the strictest error-elimination algorithm, handled CDR3 identification, clonotype clustering and error correction. A nonparametric unseen species model with Euler transformation was used to estimate a lower bound on total TCR beta diversity. The raw public reads went through TCRdb reprocessing: fastp at Q25, MiXCR clone calling, in-frame beta chains kept. When rows share a CDR3 protein, they turn into one entry using the most common DNA and genes. The V and J calls were not made by the authors but by TCRdb's processing. For this sample the table gives 1.5 million to 2 million distinct CDR3 sequences, of which about 30% were detected only once. Clones ranked in the top ten supply 7.7% of the sample.

The roughly 37 donors, aged about 6 to 95 years, were systemically healthy Caucasian individuals from Russia. Roughly 10 milliliters of peripheral blood were drawn from each donor into EDTA-treated Vacutainer tubes. Ficoll-Paque density-gradient centrifugation was used to isolate PBMCs, with at least 6.5 million per sample. Trizol reagent was used to extract total RNA from the PBMCs, yielding at least 5 micrograms per sample. For every donor, an aliquot of PBMCs went through flow cytometry to measure the percentages of naive CD45RAhigh/CD27high T cells. Input material: blood. The TCR originated in a woman aged 30 to 39 in good health. The receptor chain draws on TRBV21-1 and TRBJ2-1; TRBD2 is the table's D call and was not checked against the DNA. TRBV21-1 counts as a pseudogene. The CDR3 has the sequence CASSKAASKGSYNEQFF. The DNA is TGTGCCAGCAGCAAGGCGGCTAGCAAGGGCTCCTACAATGAGCAGTTCTTC.